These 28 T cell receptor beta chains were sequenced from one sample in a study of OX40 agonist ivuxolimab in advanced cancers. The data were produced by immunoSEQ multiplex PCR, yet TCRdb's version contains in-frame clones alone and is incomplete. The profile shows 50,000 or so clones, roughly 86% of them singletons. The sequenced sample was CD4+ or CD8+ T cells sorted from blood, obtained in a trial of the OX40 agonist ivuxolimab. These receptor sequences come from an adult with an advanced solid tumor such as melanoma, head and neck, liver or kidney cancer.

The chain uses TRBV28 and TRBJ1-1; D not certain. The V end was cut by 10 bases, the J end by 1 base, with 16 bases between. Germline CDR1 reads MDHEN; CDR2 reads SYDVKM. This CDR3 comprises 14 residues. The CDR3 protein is CATSDPAGNTEAFF. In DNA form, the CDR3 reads TGTGCCACCTCAGACCCCGCCGGGAACACTGAAGCTTTCTTT.

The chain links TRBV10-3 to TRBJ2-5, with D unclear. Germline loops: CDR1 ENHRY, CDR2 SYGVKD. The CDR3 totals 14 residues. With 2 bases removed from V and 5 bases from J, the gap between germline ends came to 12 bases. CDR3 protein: CAISEDTTAETQYF. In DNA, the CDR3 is TGTGCCATCAGTGAGGACACCACGGCCGAGACCCAGTACTTC.

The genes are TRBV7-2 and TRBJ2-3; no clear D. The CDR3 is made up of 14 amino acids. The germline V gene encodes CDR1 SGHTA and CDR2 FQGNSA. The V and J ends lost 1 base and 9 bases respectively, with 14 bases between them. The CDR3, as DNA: TGTGCCAGCAGCTTAGTTCTGGATCTAAGGACGCAGTATTTT. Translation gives CASSLVLDLRTQYF.

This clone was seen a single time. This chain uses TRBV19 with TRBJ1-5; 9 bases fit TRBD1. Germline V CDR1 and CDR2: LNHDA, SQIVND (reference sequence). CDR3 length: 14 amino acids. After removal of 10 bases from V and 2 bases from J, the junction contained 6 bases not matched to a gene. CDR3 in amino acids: CAIAQGAGNQPQHF. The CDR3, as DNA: TGTGCCATCGCACAGGGGGCGGGCAATCAGCCCCAGCATTTT.

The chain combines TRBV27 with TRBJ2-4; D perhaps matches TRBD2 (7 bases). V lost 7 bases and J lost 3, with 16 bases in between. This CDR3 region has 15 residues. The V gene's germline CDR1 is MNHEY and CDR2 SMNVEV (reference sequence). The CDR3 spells CASKEAGAYKNIQYF. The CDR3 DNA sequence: TGTGCCAGCAAGGAGGCGGGGGCCTACAAAAACATTCAGTACTTC.

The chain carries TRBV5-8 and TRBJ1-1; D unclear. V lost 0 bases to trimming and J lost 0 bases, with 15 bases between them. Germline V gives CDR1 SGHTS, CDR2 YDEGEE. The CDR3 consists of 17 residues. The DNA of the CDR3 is TGTGCCAGCAGCTTGGCGACCTTAAGCCCCCTGAACACTGAAGCTTTCTTT. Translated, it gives CASSLATLSPLNTEAFF.

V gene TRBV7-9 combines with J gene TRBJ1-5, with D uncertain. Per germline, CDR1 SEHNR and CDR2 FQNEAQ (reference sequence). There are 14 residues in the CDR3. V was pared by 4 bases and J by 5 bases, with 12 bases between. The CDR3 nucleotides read TGTGCCAGCAGCTCTGGATCTAGGGATCAGCCCCAGCATTTT. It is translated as CASSSGSRDQPQHF.

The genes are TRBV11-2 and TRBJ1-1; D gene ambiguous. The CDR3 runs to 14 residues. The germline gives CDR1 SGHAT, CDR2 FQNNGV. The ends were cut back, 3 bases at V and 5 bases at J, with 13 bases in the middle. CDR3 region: CASSLWSPRTEAFF. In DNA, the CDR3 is TGTGCCAGCAGCTTGTGGTCTCCCCGTACTGAAGCTTTCTTT.

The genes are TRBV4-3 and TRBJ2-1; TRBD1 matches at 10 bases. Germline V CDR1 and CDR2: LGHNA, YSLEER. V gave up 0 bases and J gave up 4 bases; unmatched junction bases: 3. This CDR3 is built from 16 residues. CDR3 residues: CASSQDSGQGYNEQFF. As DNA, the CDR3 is TGCGCCAGCAGCCAAGACTCGGGACAGGGGTACAATGAGCAGTTCTTC.

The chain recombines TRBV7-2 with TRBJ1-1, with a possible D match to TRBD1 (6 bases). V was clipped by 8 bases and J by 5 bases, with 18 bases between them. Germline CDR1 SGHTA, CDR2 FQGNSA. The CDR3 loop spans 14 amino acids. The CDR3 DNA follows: TGTGCCAGCTCTTGGGGGGGGCCGGGAACTGAAGCTTTCTTT. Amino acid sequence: CASSWGGPGTEAFF.

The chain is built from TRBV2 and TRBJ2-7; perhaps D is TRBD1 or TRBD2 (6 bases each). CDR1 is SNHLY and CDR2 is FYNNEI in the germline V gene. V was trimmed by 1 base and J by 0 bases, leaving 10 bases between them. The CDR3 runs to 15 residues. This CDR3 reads CASSEGWGASYEQYF. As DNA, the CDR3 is TGTGCCAGCAGTGAAGGATGGGGGGCCTCCTACGAGCAGTACTTC.

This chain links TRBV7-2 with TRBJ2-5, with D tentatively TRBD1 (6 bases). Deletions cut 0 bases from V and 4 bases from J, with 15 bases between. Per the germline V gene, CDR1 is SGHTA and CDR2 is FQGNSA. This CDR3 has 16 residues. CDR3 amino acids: CASSLAPRGGRETQYF. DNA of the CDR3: TGTGCCAGCAGCTTAGCTCCCAGGGGTGGTCGAGAGACCCAGTACTTC.

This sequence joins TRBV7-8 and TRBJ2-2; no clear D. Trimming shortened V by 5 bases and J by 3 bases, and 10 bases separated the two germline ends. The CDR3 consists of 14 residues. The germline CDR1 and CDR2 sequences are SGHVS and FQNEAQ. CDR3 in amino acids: CASSIRTDTGELFF. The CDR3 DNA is TGTGCCAGCAGCATTCGGACGGACACCGGGGAGCTGTTTTTT.

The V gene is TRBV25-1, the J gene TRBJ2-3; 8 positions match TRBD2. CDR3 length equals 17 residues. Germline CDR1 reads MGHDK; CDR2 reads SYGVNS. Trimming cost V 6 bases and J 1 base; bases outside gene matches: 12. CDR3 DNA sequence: TGTGCCAGCAGCCCCCCAGGAGCGGGGGCCCGCACAGATACGCAGTATTTT. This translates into CASSPPGAGARTDTQYF. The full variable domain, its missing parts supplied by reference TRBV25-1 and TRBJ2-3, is EADIYQTPRYLVIGTGKKITLECSQTMGHDKMYWYQQDPGMELHLIHYSYGVNSTEKGDLSSESTVSRIRTEHFPLTLESARPSHTSQYLCASSPPGAGARTDTQYFGPGTRLTVL.

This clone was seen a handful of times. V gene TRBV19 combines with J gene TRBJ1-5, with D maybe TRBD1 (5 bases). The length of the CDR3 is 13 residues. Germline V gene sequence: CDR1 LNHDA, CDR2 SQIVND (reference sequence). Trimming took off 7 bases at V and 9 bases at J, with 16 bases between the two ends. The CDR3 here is CASTIRAHRPQHF. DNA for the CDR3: TGTGCCAGTACCATCAGGGCCCACAGGCCCCAGCATTTT.

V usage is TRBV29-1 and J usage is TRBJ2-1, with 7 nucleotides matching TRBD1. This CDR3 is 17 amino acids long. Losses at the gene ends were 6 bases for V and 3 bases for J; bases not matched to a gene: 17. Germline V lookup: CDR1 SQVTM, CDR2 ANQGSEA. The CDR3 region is CSVIGTLGQIHYNEQFF. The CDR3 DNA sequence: TGCAGCGTCATTGGAACCTTGGGACAGATTCACTACAATGAGCAGTTCTTC.

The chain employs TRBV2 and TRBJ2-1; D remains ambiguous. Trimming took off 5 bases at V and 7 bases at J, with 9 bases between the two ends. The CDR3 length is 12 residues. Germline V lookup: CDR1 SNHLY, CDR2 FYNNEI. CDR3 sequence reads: CASSPTENEQFF. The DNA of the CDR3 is TGTGCCAGCAGTCCCACTGAAAATGAGCAGTTCTTC.

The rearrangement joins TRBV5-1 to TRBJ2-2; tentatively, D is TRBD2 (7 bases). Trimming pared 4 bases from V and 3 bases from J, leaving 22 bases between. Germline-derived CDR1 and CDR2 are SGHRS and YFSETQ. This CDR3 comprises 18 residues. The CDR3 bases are TGCGCCAGCAGCCCAGTCGGTGGGGGGGCCCTTCACACCGGGGAGCTGTTTTTT. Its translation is CASSPVGGGALHTGELFF.

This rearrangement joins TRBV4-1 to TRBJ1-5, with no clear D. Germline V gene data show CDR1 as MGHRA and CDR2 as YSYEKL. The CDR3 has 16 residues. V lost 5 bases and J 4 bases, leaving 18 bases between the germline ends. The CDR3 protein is CASSYTDRATNQPQHF. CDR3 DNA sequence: TGCGCCAGCAGCTATACCGACCGGGCCACTAATCAGCCCCAGCATTTT.

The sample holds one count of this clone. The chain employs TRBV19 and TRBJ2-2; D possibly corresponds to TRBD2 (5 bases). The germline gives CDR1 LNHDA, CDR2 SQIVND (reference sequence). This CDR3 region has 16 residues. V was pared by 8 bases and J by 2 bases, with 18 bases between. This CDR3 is CASGVGGGINTGELFF. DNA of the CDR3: TGTGCCAGTGGAGTAGGTGGAGGAATAAACACCGGGGAGCTGTTTTTT.

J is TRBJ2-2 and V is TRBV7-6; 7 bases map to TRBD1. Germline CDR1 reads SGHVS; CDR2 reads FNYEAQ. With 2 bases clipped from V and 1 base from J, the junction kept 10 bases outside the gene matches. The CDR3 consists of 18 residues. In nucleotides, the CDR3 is TGTGCCAGCAGCTTAAAAAGGTTGGGGACAGTGAACACCGGGGAGCTGTTTTTT. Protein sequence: CASSLKRLGTVNTGELFF.

This chain's CDR3 is CASSPQGTGELFF. In DNA form, the CDR3 reads TGTGCCAGCAGCCCACAGGGAACCGGGGAGCTGTTTTTT. This chain connects TRBV9 to TRBJ2-2; possibly TRBD1 for D (6 bases). V was trimmed by 4 bases and J by 5 bases, leaving 9 bases between them. Germline CDR1 and CDR2: SGDLS and YYNGEE. There are 13 residues in the CDR3.

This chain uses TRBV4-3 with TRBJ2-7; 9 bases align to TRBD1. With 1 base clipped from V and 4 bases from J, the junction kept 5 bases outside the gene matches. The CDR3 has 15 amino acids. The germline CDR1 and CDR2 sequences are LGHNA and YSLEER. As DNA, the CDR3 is TGCGCCAGCAGCCAAGGCGGGACAGGGTTGTACGAGCAGTACTTC. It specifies CASSQGGTGLYEQYF.

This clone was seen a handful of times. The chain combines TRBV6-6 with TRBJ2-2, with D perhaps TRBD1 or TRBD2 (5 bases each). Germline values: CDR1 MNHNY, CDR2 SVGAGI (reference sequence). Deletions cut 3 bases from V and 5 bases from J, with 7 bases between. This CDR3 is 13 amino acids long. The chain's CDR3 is CASSYGGTGELFF. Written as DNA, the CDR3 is TGTGCCAGCAGTTATGGGGGTACCGGGGAGCTGTTTTTT.

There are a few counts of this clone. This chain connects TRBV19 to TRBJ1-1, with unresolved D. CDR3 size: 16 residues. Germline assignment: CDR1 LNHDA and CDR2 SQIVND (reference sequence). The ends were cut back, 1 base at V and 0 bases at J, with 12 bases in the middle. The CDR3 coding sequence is TGTGCCAGTAGTATAGGCCCCGTCTCGATGAACACTGAAGCTTTCTTT. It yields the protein CASSIGPVSMNTEAFF.

CDR3 protein: CASSLVRSGNTIYF. Written as DNA, the CDR3 is TGTGCCAGCAGCTTGGTCCGCTCTGGAAACACCATATATTTT. The chain carries TRBV5-6 and TRBJ1-3; no reliable D call. This CDR3 region has 14 residues. Germline V gene data show CDR1 as SGHDT and CDR2 as YYEEEE. V lost 0 bases and J 0 bases, leaving 4 bases between the germline ends.

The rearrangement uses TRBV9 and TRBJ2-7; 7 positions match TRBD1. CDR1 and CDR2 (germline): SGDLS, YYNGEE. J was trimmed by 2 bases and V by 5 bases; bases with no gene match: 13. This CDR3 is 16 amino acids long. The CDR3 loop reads CASSAGTVISAYEQYF. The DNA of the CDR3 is TGTGCCAGCAGTGCCGGGACAGTTATATCTGCCTACGAGCAGTACTTC.

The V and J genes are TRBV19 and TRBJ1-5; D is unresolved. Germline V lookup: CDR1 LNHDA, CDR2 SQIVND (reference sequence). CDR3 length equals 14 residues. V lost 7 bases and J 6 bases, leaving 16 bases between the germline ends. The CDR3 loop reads CASNLDGFLQPQHF. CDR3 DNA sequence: TGTGCCAGTAACCTGGACGGTTTTCTTCAGCCCCAGCATTTT.